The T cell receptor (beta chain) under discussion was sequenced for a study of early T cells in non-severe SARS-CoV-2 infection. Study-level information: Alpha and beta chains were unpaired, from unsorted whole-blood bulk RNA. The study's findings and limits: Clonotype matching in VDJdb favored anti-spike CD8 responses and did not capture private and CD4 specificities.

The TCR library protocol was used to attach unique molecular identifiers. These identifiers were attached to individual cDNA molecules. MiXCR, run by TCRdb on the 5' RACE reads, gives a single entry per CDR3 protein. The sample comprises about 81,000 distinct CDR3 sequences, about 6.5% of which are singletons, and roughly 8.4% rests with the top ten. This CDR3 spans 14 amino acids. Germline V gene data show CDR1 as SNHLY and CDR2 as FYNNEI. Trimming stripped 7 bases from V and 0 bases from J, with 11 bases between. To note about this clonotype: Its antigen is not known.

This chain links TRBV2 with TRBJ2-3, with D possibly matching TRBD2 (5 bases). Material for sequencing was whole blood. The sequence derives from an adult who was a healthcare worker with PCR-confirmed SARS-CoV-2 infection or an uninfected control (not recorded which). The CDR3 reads CASTRTASTDTQYF. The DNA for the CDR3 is TGTGCCAGCACCAGGACTGCGAGCACAGATACGCAGTATTTT.